A single sample gave rise to the 29 T cell receptor beta chains below, sequenced in a study of blood T cell repertoires in COVID-19. This table comes from immunoSEQ multiplex PCR, and its TCRdb copy is limited to in-frame clones, with some not included. Of more than 95,000 clones in the sample, 86% were seen once. Sample: peripheral blood. All receptors come from a human donor in a cohort sampled during active COVID-19.

V usage is TRBV5-1 and J usage is TRBJ2-1; tentative D call: TRBD2 (6 bases). The CDR3 consists of 13 residues. CDR1 and CDR2 from the germline V gene are SGHRS and YFSETQ. V was trimmed by 0 bases and J by 7 bases, leaving 8 bases between them. The CDR3: CASSLDGGNEQFF. CDR3 bases: TGCGCCAGCAGCTTGGATGGGGGGAATGAGCAGTTCTTC.

The chain couples TRBV6-2 or TRBV6-3 to TRBJ2-5, with 13 bases identical to TRBD2. Unmatched junction bases numbered 9, after V lost 3 bases and J lost 8 bases. The CDR3 spans 16 residues. Germline V gene lookup returns CDR1 MNHEY and CDR2 SVGEGT. This chain's CDR3 is CASSYFPTSGGATQYF. Written as DNA, the CDR3 is TGTGCCAGCAGTTATTTCCCAACTAGCGGGGGGGCTACCCAGTACTTC.

The chain is built from TRBV5-1 and TRBJ2-6; 8 bases are a match to TRBD1. CDR3 size: 18 residues. The V gene end was trimmed by 0 bases and the J gene end by 3 bases; junction bases not matched to a gene: 8. Germline V gene data show CDR1 as SGHRS and CDR2 as YFSETQ. Here the CDR3 DNA reads TGCGCCAGCAGCTTGGCCAACAGGGGGTCGTATGGGGCCAACGTCCTGACTTTC. Protein sequence: CASSLANRGSYGANVLTF.

This clone was seen a few times. This chain uses TRBV6-5 with TRBJ1-2, with no clear D. CDR3 size: 13 residues. Trimming stripped 6 bases from V and 4 bases from J, with 12 bases between. The germline V gene has CDR1 MNHEY and CDR2 SVGAGI. The CDR3 nucleotides read TGTGCCAGCAGCTCCTTCGACACCTATGGCTACACCTTC. The encoded protein is CASSSFDTYGYTF.

The J gene is TRBJ2-1, the V gene TRBV7-3; 9 bases are a match to TRBD2. The CDR3 consists of 16 residues. The germline V gene has CDR1 SGHTA and CDR2 FQGTGA. The V gene end was trimmed by 1 base and the J gene end by 5 bases; junction bases not matched to a gene: 6. CDR3 amino acids: CASSLSGGRGNNEQFF. The CDR3 nucleotides are TGTGCCAGCAGCTTAAGCGGCGGGAGGGGTAACAATGAGCAGTTCTTC.

The chain uses TRBV29-1 and TRBJ2-7, with 9 positions matching TRBD1. The CDR3 consists of 14 residues. The junction had 6 bases not matched to a gene; V was cut back by 6 bases and J by 0 bases. Looked up from germline, CDR1 is SQVTM and CDR2 is ANQGSEA. DNA for the CDR3: TGCAGCGTCTGTGACAGGGGGGGCTCCTACGAGCAGTACTTC. Residues: CSVCDRGGSYEQYF.

The chain employs TRBV28 and TRBJ2-7; D gene uncertain. This CDR3 has 12 amino acids. V was trimmed by 6 bases and J by 6 bases, leaving 12 bases between them. Looked up from germline, CDR1 is MDHEN and CDR2 is SYDVKM. The CDR3 loop reads CASSSPQREQYF. Here the CDR3 DNA reads TGTGCCAGCAGCTCCCCTCAGCGCGAGCAGTACTTC.

J is TRBJ2-1 and V is TRBV7-3, with 7 bases fitting TRBD2. The V gene end was trimmed by 3 bases and the J gene end by 15 bases; junction bases not matched to a gene: 8. The germline V gene has CDR1 SGHTA and CDR2 FQGTGA. This CDR3 has 12 residues. The CDR3 region is CASSFSAGPAFF. The CDR3 region has the DNA TGTGCCAGCAGCTTTTCAGCGGGACCAGCGTTCTTC.

The table lists this clone with a few counts. The rearrangement links TRBV6-5 to TRBJ2-7, with D perhaps TRBD2 (6 bases). CDR1 MNHEY and CDR2 SVGAGI come from the germline V gene. The CDR3 consists of 13 residues. Deletions cut 9 bases from V and 2 bases from J, with 14 bases between. The chain's CDR3 is CASSSGLTYEQYF. The CDR3 DNA reads as TGTGCCAGTTCCTCGGGACTTACCTACGAGCAGTACTTC.

The rearrangement links TRBV12-3 or TRBV12-4 to TRBJ1-1, with D hard to call. The germline V and J ends were trimmed by 8 bases and 2 bases, with 6 bases remaining between them. The CDR3 totals 11 residues. In nucleotides, the CDR3 is TGTGCCAGCTTCAGAAACACTGAAGCTTTCTTT. Translated, it gives CASFRNTEAFF.

This rearrangement joins TRBV19 to TRBJ2-1; 11 bases fit TRBD1. The CDR3 totals 19 residues. Germline-derived CDR1 and CDR2 are LNHDA and SQIVND (reference sequence). Germline trimming cut 9 bases from V and 1 base from J; bases unmatched to any gene: 17. The CDR3 sequence is CASHVGTSGTGGSYNEQFF. The CDR3 DNA follows: TGTGCCAGCCACGTTGGGACATCCGGGACAGGGGGTTCCTACAATGAGCAGTTCTTC.

This clone was counted a few times. V is TRBV19 and J is TRBJ1-1, with 9 bases that match TRBD1. The CDR3 consists of 14 residues. Germline V lookup: CDR1 LNHDA, CDR2 SQIVND (reference sequence). The V gene end was trimmed by 2 bases and the J gene end by 4 bases; junction bases not matched to a gene: 2. This CDR3 reads CASSITGGFTEAFF. The DNA of the CDR3 is TGTGCCAGTAGTATAACAGGGGGCTTCACTGAAGCTTTCTTT.

This rearrangement joins TRBV5-4 to TRBJ2-1, with TRBD2 identical over 12 bases. The CDR3 runs to 18 residues. The V gene's germline CDR1 is SGHNT and CDR2 YYREEE (reference sequence). Germline trimming cut 4 bases from V and 5 bases from J; bases unmatched to any gene: 13. The CDR3 nucleotides are TGTGCCAGCAGCCTTAGCGGTACTAGCGGGAGGCTCGACAATGAGCAGTTCTTC. Translation: CASSLSGTSGRLDNEQFF.

Here the CDR3 reads CASSSGYRGQNTEAFF. CDR3 sequence (DNA): TGCGCCAGCAGCTCGGGATACAGGGGACAGAACACTGAAGCTTTCTTT. V and J are TRBV5-1 and TRBJ1-1; TRBD1 agrees at 7 bases. The CDR3 loop spans 16 amino acids. CDR1 and CDR2 from the germline V gene are SGHRS and YFSETQ. Trimming at V came to 3 bases and at J to 1 base, leaving 9 bases not matched to a gene.

The V and J genes are TRBV5-4 and TRBJ1-3, with 7 nucleotides matching TRBD1. This CDR3 region has 19 residues. The V gene's germline CDR1 is SGHNT and CDR2 YYREEE (reference sequence). V lost 4 bases to trimming and J lost 0 bases; unmatched junction nucleotides: 16. The CDR3 bases are TGTGCCAGCAGCCTTAGGACAGGCGCTACGCTTAGCTCTGGAAACACCATATATTTT. This gives the protein CASSLRTGATLSSGNTIYF.

The CDR3 coding sequence is TGTGCCAGCAGTTACGAGACTAGCGACACCGGGGAGCTGTTTTTT. Residues: CASSYETSDTGELFF. J is TRBJ2-2 and V is TRBV6-5, with 8 bases that match TRBD2. In germline, CDR1 is MNHEY, CDR2 SVGAGI. The V segment lost 2 bases and the J segment 3 bases; nucleotides outside the gene matches: 2. The CDR3 is 15 amino acids.

Only one count was recorded for this clone. The V call is TRBV25-1, the J call TRBJ2-4, with D possibly being TRBD2 (5 bases). V gave up 6 bases and J gave up 9 bases, with 15 bases separating them. The CDR3 length is 13 residues. Germline loops: CDR1 MGHDK, CDR2 SYGVNS. CDR3 sequence: CASSYAGRGIQYF. The CDR3 DNA follows: TGTGCCAGCAGCTATGCGGGCAGAGGCATTCAGTACTTC.

V is TRBV28 and J is TRBJ1-3; 7 bases match TRBD1. Per the germline V gene, CDR1 is MDHEN and CDR2 is SYDVKM. This CDR3 comprises 17 residues. Trimming at V came to 0 bases and at J to 2 bases, leaving 7 bases not matched to a gene. CDR3 protein: CASSLWLQGITGNTIYF. DNA of the CDR3: TGTGCCAGCAGTTTATGGCTACAGGGGATTACTGGAAACACCATATATTTT.

The chain has TRBV5-6 and TRBJ2-1; 9 bases fit TRBD2. V was clipped by 5 bases and J by 3 bases; unmatched bases: 6. The CDR3 length is 15 residues. Germline values: CDR1 SGHDT, CDR2 YYEEEE. CDR3 region: CASRVAGVLYNEQFF. CDR3 coding DNA: TGTGCCAGCAGGGTAGCGGGAGTGCTCTACAATGAGCAGTTCTTC.

This chain joins TRBV19 and TRBJ1-3; D is undetermined. V lost 5 bases and J 2 bases, leaving 10 bases between the germline ends. CDR1 and CDR2 (germline): LNHDA, SQIVND (reference sequence). This CDR3 is built from 14 residues. The CDR3 region is CASSLGWTGNTIYF. The CDR3 nucleotides are TGTGCCAGTAGTCTCGGGTGGACTGGAAACACCATATATTTT. Full variable domain (rest looked up from reference TRBV19 and TRBJ1-3): DGGITQSPKYLFRKEGQNVTLSCEQNLNHDAMYWYRQDPGQGLRLIYYSQIVNDFQKGDIAEGYSVSREKKESFPLTVTSAQKNPTAFYLCASSLGWTGNTIYFGEGSWLTVV.

The J gene is TRBJ2-7, the V gene TRBV7-2; perhaps TRBD2 as D (5 bases). CDR1 and CDR2 from the germline V gene are SGHTA and FQGNSA. The CDR3 extends over 18 amino acids. The V gene lost 3 bases and the J gene lost 1 base, with 22 bases spanning the gap. The CDR3 coding sequence is TGTGCCAGCAGCTTCCCCCTCTCTGGGAGCAGCAGTTCCTACGAGCAGTACTTC. Translated, it gives CASSFPLSGSSSSYEQYF.

This sequence joins TRBV6-5 and TRBJ2-1; a possible D gene is TRBD1 (6 bases). CDR3 length: 15 residues. From germline, CDR1 is MNHEY and CDR2 SVGAGI. Trimming removed 5 bases at V and 4 bases at J, with 15 bases between. The CDR3 DNA sequence: TGTGCCAGCAGTCGGGACACCCCTCTGTACAATGAGCAGTTCTTC. Translation: CASSRDTPLYNEQFF.

The chain joins TRBV7-2 to TRBJ2-1; a possible D gene is TRBD2 (7 bases). Germline V gene data show CDR1 as SGHTA and CDR2 as FQGNSA. Trimming shortened V by 3 bases and J by 9 bases, and 18 bases separated the two germline ends. The CDR3 totals 15 residues. CDR3 coding DNA: TGTGCCAGCAGCTTGGGGGGCGGGAGATCTGGTGAGCAGTTCTTC. It specifies CASSLGGGRSGEQFF.

Only one count was recorded for this clone. This sequence joins TRBV7-2 and TRBJ2-7; the D gene is possibly TRBD1 (6 bases). V was clipped by 5 bases and J by 2 bases, with 19 bases between them. The CDR3 is made up of 16 amino acids. CDR1 SGHTA and CDR2 FQGNSA come from the germline V gene. The CDR3 DNA follows: TGTGCCAGCAGCCCCGTACGGACAGAGCTTACCTACGAGCAGTACTTC. Translated: CASSPVRTELTYEQYF.

CDR3 residues: CASSVAQGNSPLHF. In nucleotides, the CDR3 is TGTGCCAGCAGCGTAGCTCAGGGGAATTCACCCCTCCACTTT. This chain links TRBV9 with TRBJ1-6; D might be TRBD1 (6 bases). CDR1 is SGDLS and CDR2 is YYNGEE in the germline V gene. The CDR3 totals 14 residues. V was trimmed by 0 bases and J by 7 bases, leaving 8 bases between them.

This clone was counted between two and nine times. The gene calls are TRBV6-2 or TRBV6-3 and TRBJ1-5; 7 positions match TRBD1. The germline gives CDR1 MNHEY, CDR2 SVGEGT. This CDR3 spans 14 amino acids. V gave up 4 bases and J gave up 5 bases; unmatched junction bases: 5. For the CDR3, the DNA is TGTGCCAGCAGTTCCGGGACAGCTCATCAGCCCCAGCATTTT. Translated: CASSSGTAHQPQHF.

The chain carries TRBV5-1 and TRBJ1-2; possibly TRBD1 for D (5 bases). Germline CDR1 is SGHRS and CDR2 is YFSETQ. CDR3 length equals 13 residues. Trimming took off 3 bases at V and 6 bases at J, with 12 bases between the two ends. The CDR3 sequence: CASSSDMLDGYTF. DNA for the CDR3: TGCGCCAGCAGCTCGGACATGCTCGATGGCTACACCTTC.

V is TRBV10-1 and J is TRBJ2-3, with 7 bases that match TRBD2. V lost 0 bases, J lost 4 bases, and 1 base stayed unmatched. This CDR3 has 14 amino acids. From germline, CDR1 is WNHNN and CDR2 SYGVQD (reference sequence). The CDR3 DNA is TGCGCCAGCAGTGAGTCAGGGAGGGCAGATACGCAGTATTTT. Encoded protein: CASSESGRADTQYF.

The J gene is TRBJ2-1, the V gene TRBV7-8, with D unclear. The CDR3 runs to 15 residues. The V end lost 5 bases, the J end lost 8 bases, and 19 bases lay between the germline ends. Germline assignment: CDR1 SGHVS and CDR2 FQNEAQ. The CDR3 nucleotides are TGTGCCAGCAGCGAGACTCCCTCATTAGGCGATGAGCAGTTCTTC. Translating it yields CASSETPSLGDEQFF.